This T cell receptor beta chain was found in a study of T cells of healthy individuals. CDR3 length equals 15 residues. Trimming took off 0 bases at V and 0 bases at J, with 9 bases between the two ends. Germline CDR1 is PRHDT and CDR2 is FYEKMQ (reference sequence). This clonotype was counted between two and nine times. TCRdb ran MiXCR on the 5' RACE reads and lists one entry per CDR3 protein. The sample lists tens of thousands of distinct CDR3 sequences; about a sixth were seen once. V gene TRBV13 combines with J gene TRBJ2-7, with unresolved D. The sequence was obtained from a human donor in good health. CDR3 sequence: CASSLGGMISYEQYF. In DNA form, the CDR3 reads TGTGCCAGCAGCTTAGGGGGAATGATCTCCTACGAGCAGTACTTC.